Each of the 4 T cell receptor beta chains below was sequenced from the same sample in a study of early T cells in non-severe SARS-CoV-2 infection. Using its own MiXCR run on the 5' RACE reads, TCRdb lists one record per CDR3 protein. This sample has about 48,000 distinct CDR3 sequences, with approximately 9.4% found just once. Material for sequencing was whole blood. These receptors came from an adult who was a healthcare worker with PCR-confirmed SARS-CoV-2 infection or an uninfected control (not recorded which).

This clonotype was counted ten times or more. V is TRBV7-2 and J is TRBJ1-2; D is ambiguous. The CDR3 covers 12 residues. CDR1 is SGHTA, CDR2 FQGNSA, per germline. V shed 2 bases and J shed 7 bases, with 8 bases lying between them. DNA for the CDR3: TGTGCCAGCAGCTTACGAACTATTGGCTACACCTTC. Protein product: CASSLRTIGYTF.

This clonotype has just a few counts. This CDR3 reads CASSLGGGLRTQYF. The CDR3, as DNA: TGTGCCAGCAGTTTGGGGGGAGGGTTGCGGACCCAGTACTTC. The V and J genes are TRBV12-3 or TRBV12-4 and TRBJ2-5; 7 bases agree with TRBD2. The junction had 8 bases not matched to a gene; V was cut back by 3 bases and J by 7 bases. This CDR3 is 14 amino acids long.

In this sample, this clonotype turned up many times. V usage is TRBV7-6 and J usage is TRBJ2-1; TRBD2 agrees at 11 bases. The V and J ends lost 2 bases and 9 bases, in that order; junction bases with no gene match: 9. Per the germline V gene, CDR1 is SGHVS and CDR2 is FNYEAQ. The CDR3 loop spans 16 amino acids. Written as DNA, the CDR3 is TGTGCCAGCAGCTTACCTAGCGGGAGGCACAAAGGTGAGCAGTTCTTC. Amino acid sequence: CASSLPSGRHKGEQFF.

In its sample, this clonotype is medium-sized. The gene calls are TRBV29-1 and TRBJ2-5; D is uncertain. Per germline, CDR1 SQVTM and CDR2 ANQGSEA. The V end was cut by 3 bases, the J end by 1 base, with 9 bases between. The CDR3 has 13 residues. The CDR3 is CSVEARTQETQYF. In DNA, the CDR3 is TGCAGCGTTGAGGCACGGACCCAAGAGACCCAGTACTTC.